The 32 T cell receptor beta chains below were found in one sample sequenced in a study of PD-1 blockade in classical Hodgkin lymphoma. Generated by immunoSEQ multiplex PCR, the TCRdb table keeps only in-frame clones and is missing some. The data show about 30,000 clones, around 68% seen once. All trial patients relapsed after autologous stem cell transplantation. The sample was peripheral blood mononuclear cells (PBMCs), taken before the second cycle of nivolumab. The receptors stem from a human donor with classical Hodgkin lymphoma.

V and J are TRBV5-6 and TRBJ2-1, with 10 bases lining up with TRBD2. V lost 2 bases to trimming and J lost 4 bases; unmatched junction nucleotides: 6. The CDR3 totals 16 residues. The V gene's germline CDR1 is SGHDT and CDR2 YYEEEE. The CDR3 DNA is TGTGCCAGCAGCTTTACCACTAGCGGGATTTACAATGAGCAGTTCTTC. Its protein is CASSFTTSGIYNEQFF.

The rearrangement links TRBV6-5 to TRBJ2-1, with 8 bases matching TRBD1. The CDR3 totals 15 residues. Trimming at V came to 5 bases and at J to 2 bases, leaving 5 bases not matched to a gene. The germline CDR1 and CDR2 sequences are MNHEY and SVGAGI. As DNA, the CDR3 is TGTGCCAGCAGTCTGGGACAGGCCCCCTACAATGAGCAGTTCTTC. Its translation: CASSLGQAPYNEQFF.

The gene calls are TRBV4-1 and TRBJ2-3; D may match TRBD1 or TRBD2 (5 bases each). This CDR3 is built from 16 residues. Trimming left V 4 bases short and J 2 bases short, with 16 bases between. Germline V gene sequence: CDR1 MGHRA, CDR2 YSYEKL. This CDR3 reads CASSRIPGPSTDTQYF. CDR3 coding DNA: TGCGCCAGCAGCCGTATTCCGGGGCCGTCCACAGATACGCAGTATTTT.

The sample holds a few counts of this clone. The chain links TRBV5-1 to TRBJ1-1, with TRBD1 matching 7 bases. Per the germline V gene, CDR1 is SGHRS and CDR2 is YFSETQ. Losses at the gene ends were 5 bases for V and 4 bases for J; bases not matched to a gene: 11. The CDR3 runs to 15 residues. CDR3 sequence (DNA): TGCGCCAGCAGGATTGACGCAGGGGGAGTCACTGAAGCTTTCTTT. This sequence encodes CASRIDAGGVTEAFF.

This chain connects TRBV4-1 to TRBJ2-3, with TRBD1 as a possible D gene (6 bases). CDR3 length: 14 residues. Germline CDR1 and CDR2: MGHRA and YSYEKL. Trimming took 0 bases from V and 4 from J, leaving 8 bases between them. CDR3: CASSQEQGSDTQYF. Here the CDR3 DNA reads TGCGCCAGCAGCCAAGAACAGGGTTCAGATACGCAGTATTTT.

The chain carries TRBV5-8 and TRBJ1-5; tentative D call: TRBD1 (6 bases). The CDR3 has 16 amino acids. The V end lost 0 bases, the J end lost 6 bases, and 16 bases lay between the germline ends. Germline values: CDR1 SGHTS, CDR2 YDEGEE. As DNA, the CDR3 is TGTGCCAGCAGCTTGGCTTCAGGGGTAATAGTTCAGCCCCAGCATTTT. Translating gives CASSLASGVIVQPQHF.

This clone was detected a few times. The gene calls are TRBV2 and TRBJ1-4, with TRBD1 as a possible D gene (5 bases). Trimming took off 6 bases at V and 0 bases at J, with 20 bases between the two ends. The CDR3 length is 18 residues. Germline V gene data show CDR1 as SNHLY and CDR2 as FYNNEI. For the CDR3, the DNA is TGTGCCAGCAGACCCCCTGGGCGGGGGACCGCAACTAATGAAAAACTGTTTTTT. Protein sequence: CASRPPGRGTATNEKLFF.

V and J are TRBV27 and TRBJ2-1; a possible D gene is TRBD2 (5 bases). Trimming removed 2 bases from V and 0 bases from J, with 8 bases in between. The CDR3 sequence is 15 residues long. The germline gives CDR1 MNHEY, CDR2 SMNVEV (reference sequence). The DNA for the CDR3 is TGTGCCAGCAGTTTACAGCGGAGCTCCTACAATGAGCAGTTCTTC. Amino acid sequence: CASSLQRSSYNEQFF.

The genes are TRBV11-2 and TRBJ1-6; 8 nucleotides align to TRBD1. The CDR3 contains 15 residues. The trim removed 5 bases at V and 4 bases at J, leaving 4 bases unmatched. Germline V gives CDR1 SGHAT, CDR2 FQNNGV. CDR3 DNA sequence: TGTGCCAGCAGCCCGGGGACAGGTTATAATTCACCCCTCCACTTT. Translated: CASSPGTGYNSPLHF.

The rearrangement links TRBV4-3 to TRBJ1-6; D is perhaps TRBD1 (6 bases). Deletions cut 0 bases from V and 4 bases from J, with 19 bases between. Germline assignment: CDR1 LGHNA and CDR2 YSLEER. The CDR3 is 19 residues long. The CDR3 loop is CASSQDWDKGFTYNSPLHF. The CDR3 DNA follows: TGCGCCAGCAGCCAAGACTGGGACAAGGGATTCACATATAATTCACCCCTCCACTTT.

The rearrangement joins TRBV2 to TRBJ1-1; tentative D call: TRBD1 (6 bases). Germline values: CDR1 SNHLY, CDR2 FYNNEI. Trimming took off 6 bases at V and 6 bases at J, with 14 bases between the two ends. This CDR3 spans 13 amino acids. CDR3 amino acids: CASRWDKGPEAFF. For the CDR3, the DNA is TGTGCCAGCAGGTGGGACAAAGGTCCTGAAGCTTTCTTT.

The rearrangement links TRBV15 to TRBJ1-5; tentative D call: TRBD1 (5 bases). Germline CDR1 and CDR2: LNHNV and YYDKDF (reference sequence). The CDR3 is 17 residues long. V was pared by 0 bases and J by 1 base, with 13 bases between. CDR3 amino acids: CATSRDPRERSNQPQHF. CDR3 nucleotide sequence: TGTGCCACCAGCAGAGATCCCAGGGAGAGGAGCAATCAGCCCCAGCATTTT.

This clone was detected only a few times. The same CDR3 is also encoded by other DNA sequences in this sample. CDR3 nucleotide sequence: TGTGCCAGCTCACGACAGGGAACTTTGACTAATGAAAAACTGTTTTTT. This codes for CASSRQGTLTNEKLFF. The rearrangement uses TRBV18 and TRBJ1-4; 7 positions agree with TRBD1. Germline trimming cut 4 bases from V and 2 bases from J; bases unmatched to any gene: 7. The CDR3 runs 16 residues. Germline CDR1 KGHSH, CDR2 LQKENI.

This rearrangement joins TRBV28 to TRBJ2-1; TRBD2 matches at 9 bases. J was trimmed by 5 bases and V by 6 bases; bases with no gene match: 11. The CDR3 length is 16 residues. In germline, CDR1 is MDHEN, CDR2 SYDVKM. The CDR3 region is CASSPTETSGDNEQFF. CDR3 in DNA: TGTGCCAGCAGCCCCACCGAGACTAGCGGTGACAATGAGCAGTTCTTC.

This clone has only one observation. The chain links TRBV11-1 to TRBJ2-3; 11 nucleotides align to TRBD2. CDR3 length equals 14 residues. The germline V gene has CDR1 SGHAT and CDR2 FQDESV (reference sequence). V lost 5 bases, J lost 9 bases, and 7 bases stayed unmatched. CDR3 DNA: TGTGCCAGCAGCCCGGGACTAGCGGTCGGGACGCAGTATTTT. Encoded protein: CASSPGLAVGTQYF.

V gene TRBV4-1 combines with J gene TRBJ2-5; D ambiguous. This CDR3 contains 13 residues. Germline-derived CDR1 and CDR2 are MGHRA and YSYEKL. The ends were cut back, 3 bases at V and 3 bases at J, with 8 bases in the middle. The CDR3 is CASSQNWEETQYF. The CDR3 coding sequence is TGCGCCAGCAGCCAGAACTGGGAAGAGACCCAGTACTTC.

The chain has TRBV5-1 and TRBJ2-1; 11 bases line up with TRBD2. This CDR3 comprises 15 residues. The ends lost 4 bases at V and 4 bases at J; junction bases unmatched: 4. Germline lookup yields CDR1 SGHRS and CDR2 YFSETQ. CDR3 nucleotides: TGCGCCAGCAGCCTGACTAGCGGGGATTACAATGAGCAGTTCTTC. It codes for CASSLTSGDYNEQFF.

The V and J genes are TRBV10-3 and TRBJ2-7; weak D call: TRBD1 (6 bases). The CDR3 has 14 amino acids. Germline V gene sequence: CDR1 ENHRY, CDR2 SYGVKD. V lost 3 bases to trimming and J lost 1 base, with 10 bases between them. CDR3 region: CAISDRDTSYEQYV. CDR3 sequence (DNA): TGTGCCATCAGTGACCGGGACACTTCCTACGAGCAGTACGTC.

V usage is TRBV10-1 and J usage is TRBJ2-3; D gene uncertain. The CDR3 is 17 residues long. The V and J ends lost 0 bases and 4 bases respectively, with 17 bases between them. CDR1 is WNHNN, CDR2 SYGVQD, per germline (reference sequence). CDR3 sequence (DNA): TGCGCCAGCAGTGAGTCGGGGTTTGGGGATAGTCCAGATACGCAGTATTTT. This encodes CASSESGFGDSPDTQYF.

This clone was seen only a few times. The V gene is TRBV10-3, the J gene TRBJ1-1, with TRBD1 as a possible D gene (5 bases). The V end was cut by 4 bases, the J end by 3 bases, with 9 bases between. In germline, CDR1 is ENHRY, CDR2 SYGVKD. The CDR3 is made up of 13 amino acids. The CDR3 nucleotides are TGTGCCATCAGTGTAGGGGTGGACACTGAAGCTTTCTTT. It codes for CAISVGVDTEAFF.

Here the CDR3 DNA reads TGTGCCAGCAGTGAAAGCCAGGGCTTGGGCTACACCTTC. Protein product: CASSESQGLGYTF. The chain combines TRBV6-1 with TRBJ1-2; tentative D call: TRBD1 (5 bases). The CDR3 has 13 residues. CDR1 and CDR2 (germline): MNHNS, SASEGT. V lost 2 bases to trimming and J lost 8 bases, with 12 bases between them.

This clone was seen only a few times. The chain has TRBV29-1 and TRBJ1-2; D unclear. Per the germline V gene, CDR1 is SQVTM and CDR2 is ANQGSEA. This CDR3 is built from 12 residues. Trimming removed 4 bases from V and 5 bases from J, with 11 bases in between. DNA for the CDR3: TGCAGCGTTGTGTGGGGAACATATGGCTACACCTTC. Translating gives CSVVWGTYGYTF.

CDR3 protein: CATPDRSTDTQYF. CDR3 DNA: TGCGCCACTCCGGACCGTAGCACAGATACGCAGTATTTT. V is TRBV4-3 and J is TRBJ2-3; D is undetermined. Germline V gene data show CDR1 as LGHNA and CDR2 as YSLEER. The germline V and J ends were trimmed by 10 bases and 0 bases, with 11 bases remaining between them. The CDR3 consists of 13 residues.

The rearrangement uses TRBV11-2 and TRBJ2-7, with 9 bases matching TRBD2. Per the germline V gene, CDR1 is SGHAT and CDR2 is FQNNGV. The CDR3 is made up of 13 amino acids. The trim removed 4 bases at V and 5 bases at J, leaving 3 bases unmatched. The CDR3 coding sequence is TGTGCCAGCAGCTCGGGACTAGCTAACGAGCAGTACTTC. Amino acid sequence: CASSSGLANEQYF.

Details on this clone: Other DNA sequences from this sample encode an identical CDR3 as well. The V and J genes are TRBV27 and TRBJ1-1; 7 bases line up with TRBD1. The CDR3 totals 13 residues. CDR1 and CDR2 (germline): MNHEY, SMNVEV (reference sequence). Trimming took 6 bases from V and 4 from J; bases not matched to a gene: 5. The chain's CDR3 is CASSPGGVTEAFF. CDR3 DNA: TGTGCCAGCAGCCCAGGGGGGGTCACTGAAGCTTTCTTT.

V usage is TRBV25-1 and J usage is TRBJ1-2; tentatively, D is TRBD1 (5 bases). V was cut by 6 bases and J by 8 bases, with 19 bases left in between. This CDR3 region has 14 residues. The germline CDR1 and CDR2 sequences are MGHDK and SYGVNS. CDR3 coding DNA: TGTGCCAGCAGCCCAACCGGGACCGTAAGGGGCTACACCTTC. Translation gives CASSPTGTVRGYTF.

This clone was counted once. The chain employs TRBV28 and TRBJ2-2, with a weak D call TRBD2 (6 bases). Germline CDR1 is MDHEN and CDR2 is SYDVKM. CDR3 length: 15 amino acids. V shed 5 bases and J shed 7 bases, with 17 bases lying between them. The CDR3 DNA follows: TGTGCCAGCAGTGGCCCTTTTGGGAGGAGCGGGGAGCTGTTTTTT. Its translation: CASSGPFGRSGELFF.

This clone was seen more than once but under ten times. The chain joins TRBV5-1 to TRBJ2-6; 7 bases are shared with TRBD1. The CDR3 loop spans 13 amino acids. Looked up from germline, CDR1 is SGHRS and CDR2 is YFSETQ. The trim removed 3 bases at V and 15 bases at J, leaving 9 bases unmatched. The CDR3 spells CASSWDSATHLTF. DNA of the CDR3: TGCGCCAGCAGCTGGGACAGCGCTACCCACCTGACTTTC.

The CDR3 nucleotides are TGTGCCAGCAGTATACAGGGCAGCTCCTATAATTCACCCCTCCACTTT. It specifies CASSIQGSSYNSPLHF. The rearrangement joins TRBV27 to TRBJ1-6; weak D call: TRBD1 (6 bases). The CDR3 extends over 16 amino acids. The germline V gene encodes CDR1 MNHEY and CDR2 SMNVEV (reference sequence). Trimming took off 5 bases at V and 0 bases at J, with 11 bases between the two ends.

The chain employs TRBV2 and TRBJ2-7; TRBD1 might be the D (5 bases). CDR3 length: 11 amino acids. V shed 6 bases and J shed 3 bases, with 6 bases lying between them. Germline V gene lookup returns CDR1 SNHLY and CDR2 FYNNEI. CDR3: CASRGLYEQYF. In DNA form, the CDR3 reads TGTGCCAGCAGGGGGCTCTACGAGCAGTACTTC.

V is TRBV2 and J is TRBJ1-1, with D possibly TRBD1 on 5 matching bases. The germline V and J ends were trimmed by 6 bases and 3 bases, with 14 bases remaining between them. The V gene's germline CDR1 is SNHLY and CDR2 FYNNEI. The CDR3 is 14 amino acids. The CDR3 coding sequence is TGTGCCAGCAGACCAGGGTGGAAGGACACTGAAGCTTTCTTT. Translated: CASRPGWKDTEAFF.

In the case of this clone: One end of the junction varies from germline; a read error may be responsible. Distinct nucleotide sequences in the sample also encode this CDR3. The CDR3 sequence is CASSLAGTSGAAQYF. The CDR3 DNA sequence: TGTGCTAGCAGTTTAGCCGGGACTAGCGGGGCGGCGCAGTATTTT. The chain has TRBV28 and TRBJ2-3, with 13 bases matching TRBD2. Germline V CDR1 and CDR2: MDHEN, SYDVKM. The CDR3 loop spans 15 amino acids.